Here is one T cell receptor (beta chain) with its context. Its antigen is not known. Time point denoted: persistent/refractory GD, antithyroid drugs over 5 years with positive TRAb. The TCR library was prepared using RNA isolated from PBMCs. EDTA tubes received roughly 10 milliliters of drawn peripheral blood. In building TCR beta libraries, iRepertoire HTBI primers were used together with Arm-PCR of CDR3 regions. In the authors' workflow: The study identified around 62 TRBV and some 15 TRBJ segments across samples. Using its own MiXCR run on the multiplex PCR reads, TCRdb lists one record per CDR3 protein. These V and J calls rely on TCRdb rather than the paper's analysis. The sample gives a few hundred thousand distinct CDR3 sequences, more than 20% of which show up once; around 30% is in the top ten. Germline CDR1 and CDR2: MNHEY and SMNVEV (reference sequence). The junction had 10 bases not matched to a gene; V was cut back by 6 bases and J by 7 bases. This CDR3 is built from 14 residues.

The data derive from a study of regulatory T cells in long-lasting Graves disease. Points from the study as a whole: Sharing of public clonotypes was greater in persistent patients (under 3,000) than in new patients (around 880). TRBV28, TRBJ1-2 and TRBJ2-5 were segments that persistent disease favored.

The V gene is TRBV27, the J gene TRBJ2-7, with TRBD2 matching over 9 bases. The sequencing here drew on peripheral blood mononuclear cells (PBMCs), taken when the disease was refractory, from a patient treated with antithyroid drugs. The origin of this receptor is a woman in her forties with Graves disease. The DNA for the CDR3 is TGTGCCAGCAGCAAGCTAGCGGGGTATGGGGAGCAGTACTTC. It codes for CASSKLAGYGEQYF.